Sequencing of this T cell receptor beta chain was carried out in a study of identical twins. General study results and limits: For cord blood, abundant beta clonotypes had fewer insertions, unlike memory repertoires, which showed none.

In its sample, this clonotype was seen a few times. The antigen is undetermined. The CDR3 is made up of 16 amino acids. In germline, CDR1 is MNHEY, CDR2 SVGEGT. J gave up 3 bases and V 5 bases, and 7 bases lay outside the gene matches. TCRdb analysed the 5' RACE reads with MiXCR anew, one entry per CDR3 protein. The table records about 210,000 distinct CDR3 sequences, roughly a tenth of them present only once. Sequenced: memory (CD45RO+) T cells sorted from blood. This clonotype originated in a woman under 30 in good health. The V call is TRBV6-2 or TRBV6-3, the J call TRBJ2-3, with 11 positions matching TRBD2. CDR3 amino acids: CASSRPLAGETDTQYF. The CDR3 nucleotides are TGTGCCAGCAGTCGGCCACTAGCGGGAGAAACAGATACGCAGTATTTT.